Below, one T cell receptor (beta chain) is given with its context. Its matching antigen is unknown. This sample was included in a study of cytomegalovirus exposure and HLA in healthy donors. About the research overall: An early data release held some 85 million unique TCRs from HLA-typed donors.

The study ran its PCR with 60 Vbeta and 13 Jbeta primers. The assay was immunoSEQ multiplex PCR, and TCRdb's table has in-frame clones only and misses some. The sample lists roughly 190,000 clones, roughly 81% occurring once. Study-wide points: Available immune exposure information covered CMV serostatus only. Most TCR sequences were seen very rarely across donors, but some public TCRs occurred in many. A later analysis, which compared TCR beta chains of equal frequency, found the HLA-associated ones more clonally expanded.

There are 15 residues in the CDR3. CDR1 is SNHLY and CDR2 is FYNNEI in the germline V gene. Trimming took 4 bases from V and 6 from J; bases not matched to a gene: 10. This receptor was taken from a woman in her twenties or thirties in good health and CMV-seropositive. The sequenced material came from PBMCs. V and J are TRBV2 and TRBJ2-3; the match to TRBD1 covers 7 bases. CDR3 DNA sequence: TGTGCCAGCAGTGTACAGGGGTCCCCTCGGGATACGCAGTATTTT. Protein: CASSVQGSPRDTQYF.